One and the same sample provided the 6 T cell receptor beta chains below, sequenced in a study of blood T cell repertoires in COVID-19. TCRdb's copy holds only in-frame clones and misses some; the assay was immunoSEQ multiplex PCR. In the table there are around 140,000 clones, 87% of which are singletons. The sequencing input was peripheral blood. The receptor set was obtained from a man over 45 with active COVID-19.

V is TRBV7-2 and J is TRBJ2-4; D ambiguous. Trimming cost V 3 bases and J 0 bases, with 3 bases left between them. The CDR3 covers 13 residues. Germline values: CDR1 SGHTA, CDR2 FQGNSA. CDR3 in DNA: TGTGCCAGCAGCTTCGTAGCCAAAAACATTCAGTACTTC. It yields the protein CASSFVAKNIQYF. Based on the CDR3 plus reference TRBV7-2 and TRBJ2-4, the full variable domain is GAGVSQSPSNKVTEKGKDVELRCDPISGHTALYWYRQSLGQGLEFLIYFQGNSAPDKSGLPSDRFSAERTGGSVSTLTIQRTQQEDSAVYLCASSFVAKNIQYFGAGTRLSVL.

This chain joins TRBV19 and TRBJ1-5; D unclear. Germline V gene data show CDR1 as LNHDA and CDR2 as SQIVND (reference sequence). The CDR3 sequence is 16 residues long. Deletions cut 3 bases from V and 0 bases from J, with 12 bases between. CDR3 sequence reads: CASSMQALDSNQPQHF. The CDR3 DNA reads TGTGCCAGTAGTATGCAGGCCTTAGATAGCAATCAGCCCCAGCATTTT.

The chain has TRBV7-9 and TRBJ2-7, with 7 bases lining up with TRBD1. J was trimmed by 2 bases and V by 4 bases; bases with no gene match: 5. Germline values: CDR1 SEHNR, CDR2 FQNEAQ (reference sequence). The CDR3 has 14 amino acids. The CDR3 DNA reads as TGTGCCAGCAGCTACGGGACAGAGGCCTACGAGCAGTACTTC. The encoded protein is CASSYGTEAYEQYF.

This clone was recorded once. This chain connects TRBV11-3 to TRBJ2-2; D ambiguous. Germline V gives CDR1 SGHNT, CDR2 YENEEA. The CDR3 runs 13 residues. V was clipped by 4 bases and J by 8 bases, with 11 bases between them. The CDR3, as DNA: TGTGCCAGCAGCTCCCCGCCGGGTGGGGAGCTGTTTTTT. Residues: CASSSPPGGELFF.

In DNA, the CDR3 is TGTGCTAGTGCCCCCCTCACAGATACGCAGTATTTT. This gives the protein CASAPLTDTQYF. The chain joins TRBV12-5 to TRBJ2-3; no firm D call. The CDR3 extends over 12 amino acids. The V end lost 7 bases, the J end lost 2 bases, and 7 bases lay between the germline ends. Germline lookup yields CDR1 LGHNT and CDR2 FRNRAP. The variable domain in full, completed from reference TRBV12-5 and TRBJ2-3, reads DARVTQTPRHKVTEMGQEVTMRCQPILGHNTVFWYRQTMMQGLELLAYFRNRAPLDDSGMPKDRFSAEMPDATLATLKIQPSEPRDSAVYFCASAPLTDTQYFGPGTRLTVL.

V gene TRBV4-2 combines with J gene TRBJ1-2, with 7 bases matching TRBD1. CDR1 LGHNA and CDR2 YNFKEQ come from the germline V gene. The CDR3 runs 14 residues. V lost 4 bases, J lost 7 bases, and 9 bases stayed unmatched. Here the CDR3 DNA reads TGTGCCAGCAGCCTACCCGGGACAGACTGTGGCTACACCTTC. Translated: CASSLPGTDCGYTF.